The clone carrying this T cell receptor (beta chain) came up once. Its antigen is undetermined. The data originate from a study of T cell responses to AZD1222 COVID-19 vaccine. Study results and caveats: Only five or six AZD1222 recipients were seropositive at baseline. The donor group comprised mostly white British people and more females; the analysis possibly underestimated clonal diversity.

The CDR3 sequence is 15 residues long. Germline assignment: CDR1 MNHEY and CDR2 SVGAGI. With V trimmed by 6 bases and J by 2 bases, 8 bases remained unmatched. Profiled with immunoSEQ multiplex PCR; TCRdb holds only in-frame clones, not every one. The repertoire holds about 120,000 clones, with roughly 90% as singletons. This clonotype originated in an adult in good health. The sample here was peripheral blood, taken on day 0 of AZD1222 vaccination. The V and J genes are TRBV6-5 and TRBJ1-2, with 8 nucleotides matching TRBD1. This chain's CDR3 is CASRTGQGPNYGYTF. The CDR3 nucleotides read TGTGCCAGCAGGACTGGACAGGGCCCAAACTATGGCTACACCTTC.